This entry lists 22 T cell receptor beta chains sequenced from one sample in a study of cytomegalovirus exposure and HLA in healthy donors. This PCR relied on a set of 60 Vbeta primers and 13 Jbeta primers. The method was immunoSEQ multiplex PCR; TCRdb's version includes in-frame clones alone and lacks a portion of them. Among 110,000 to 150,000 clones listed, around 75% were seen once. The sequenced material came from PBMCs. The source of these receptors is a man between 60 and 75 years old in good health and CMV-seronegative.

This chain connects TRBV6-6 to TRBJ2-3, with 9 bases matching TRBD2. CDR1 and CDR2 (germline): MNHNY, SVGAGI (reference sequence). The CDR3 sequence is 16 residues long. Losses at the gene ends were 4 bases for V and 0 bases for J; bases not matched to a gene: 5. CDR3 sequence (DNA): TGTGCCAGCAGTTTCTCGCGGGGGGGTAGCACAGATACGCAGTATTTT. Encoded protein: CASSFSRGGSTDTQYF.

The V call is TRBV7-9, the J call TRBJ2-2; 14 nucleotides match TRBD2. The CDR3 is 17 residues long. J lost 2 bases, V lost 5 bases, and 4 bases had no gene match. The V gene's germline CDR1 is SEHNR and CDR2 FQNEAQ (reference sequence). This CDR3 is CASSLGLAGENTGELFF. The CDR3 DNA reads TGTGCCAGCAGCCTGGGACTAGCGGGAGAAAACACCGGGGAGCTGTTTTTT. The entire variable domain, with the rest obtained from reference TRBV7-9 and TRBJ2-2, is as follows: DTGVSQNPRHKITKRGQNVTFRCDPISEHNRLYWYRQTLGQGPEFLTYFQNEAQLEKSRLLSDRFSAERPKGSFSTLEIQRTEQGDSAMYLCASSLGLAGENTGELFFGEGSRLTVL.

The chain has TRBV6-5 and TRBJ1-5; 8 bases map to TRBD1. There are 15 residues in the CDR3. Germline CDR1 and CDR2: MNHEY and SVGAGI. The ends lost 5 bases at V and 2 bases at J; junction bases unmatched: 5. The CDR3 sequence is CASSGEGQGNQPQHF. The CDR3 region has the DNA TGTGCCAGCAGTGGGGAGGGACAGGGCAATCAGCCCCAGCATTTT.

This chain joins TRBV11-3 and TRBJ1-1, with D unresolved. Per germline, CDR1 SGHNT and CDR2 YENEEA. V was clipped by 2 bases and J by 1 base, with 17 bases between them. CDR3 length: 17 residues. The CDR3 DNA follows: TGTGCCAGCAGCTTACCCTCTAGCTCTGCCCCGAACACTGAAGCTTTCTTT. Translated: CASSLPSSSAPNTEAFF.

The chain carries TRBV7-2 and TRBJ2-1; 11 bases are shared with TRBD2. This CDR3 spans 17 amino acids. Germline-derived CDR1 and CDR2 are SGHTA and FQGNSA. The V and J ends lost 1 base and 8 bases, in that order; junction bases with no gene match: 10. The CDR3 sequence: CASSLVTSGMFSDEQFF. As DNA, the CDR3 is TGTGCCAGCAGCTTAGTGACTAGCGGGATGTTTTCTGATGAGCAGTTCTTC.

This rearrangement joins TRBV29-1 to TRBJ2-7, with 7 positions matching TRBD1. Germline V CDR1 and CDR2: SQVTM, ANQGSEA. This CDR3 has 11 residues. The J segment lost 3 bases and the V segment lost 7 bases, leaving 3 bases of the junction unmatched. DNA for the CDR3: TGCAGCGCCCGGACAGGCTACGAGCAGTACTTC. Amino acid sequence: CSARTGYEQYF.

In this sample, this clone turned up a few times. This chain joins TRBV25-1 and TRBJ1-5; 8 bases line up with TRBD1. Germline CDR1 is MGHDK and CDR2 is SYGVNS. J was trimmed by 2 bases and V by 4 bases; bases with no gene match: 10. CDR3 length: 17 amino acids. In DNA form, the CDR3 reads TGTGCCAGCAGTGTTCTTCAGGGGGCTATAGGCAATCAGCCCCAGCATTTT. It encodes CASSVLQGAIGNQPQHF. Using reference TRBV25-1 and TRBJ1-5 for the parts outside the CDR3, the full variable domain is EADIYQTPRYLVIGTGKKITLECSQTMGHDKMYWYQQDPGMELHLIHYSYGVNSTEKGDLSSESTVSRIRTEHFPLTLESARPSHTSQYLCASSVLQGAIGNQPQHFGDGTRLSIL.

The chain has TRBV6-5 and TRBJ2-1; tentative D call: TRBD2 (6 bases). Germline CDR1 reads MNHEY; CDR2 reads SVGAGI. Trimming removed 5 bases from V and 7 bases from J, with 18 bases in between. CDR3 length: 15 amino acids. This CDR3 reads CASSPRGLKGNEQFF. The CDR3 DNA follows: TGTGCCAGCAGTCCGCGAGGACTAAAGGGTAATGAGCAGTTCTTC.

A single count supports this clone. The gene calls are TRBV5-1 and TRBJ2-1; 11 nucleotides agree with TRBD1. Trimming took 1 base from V and 5 from J; bases not matched to a gene: 2. CDR1 SGHRS and CDR2 YFSETQ come from the germline V gene. This CDR3 spans 15 amino acids. In DNA, the CDR3 is TGCGCCAGCAGCTTGCGGACAGGGGGCAACAATGAGCAGTTCTTC. This encodes CASSLRTGGNNEQFF.

V and J are TRBV10-3 and TRBJ2-2; TRBD2 is a possible D gene (5 bases). The germline V and J ends were trimmed by 0 bases and 5 bases, with 16 bases remaining between them. The CDR3 contains 17 residues. From germline, CDR1 is ENHRY and CDR2 SYGVKD. CDR3 region: CAISESSGAGGTGELFF. The CDR3 DNA reads TGTGCCATCAGTGAGTCGAGTGGCGCCGGAGGAACCGGGGAGCTGTTTTTT.

This rearrangement joins TRBV7-9 to TRBJ2-7, with D perhaps matching TRBD2 (6 bases). CDR3 size: 12 residues. V was clipped by 5 bases and J by 4 bases, with 9 bases between them. Germline CDR1 is SEHNR and CDR2 is FQNEAQ (reference sequence). CDR3 DNA sequence: TGTGCCAGCAGCCCAGGGAGGTACGAGCAGTACTTC. The encoded protein is CASSPGRYEQYF.

The count of this clone is one. The chain couples TRBV6-6 to TRBJ2-1; 12 positions agree with TRBD2. The ends lost 0 bases at V and 9 bases at J; junction bases unmatched: 0. The germline V gene has CDR1 MNHNY and CDR2 SVGAGI (reference sequence). This CDR3 comprises 14 residues. The CDR3: CASSYSGLAGEQFF. The CDR3 bases are TGTGCCAGCAGTTACTCGGGACTAGCGGGTGAGCAGTTCTTC.

This rearrangement joins TRBV10-3 to TRBJ1-3, with D unclear. This CDR3 is built from 14 residues. CDR1 and CDR2 from the germline V gene are ENHRY and SYGVKD. Trimming pared 7 bases from V and 0 bases from J, leaving 10 bases between. The CDR3 spells CAIKPFSSGNTIYF. CDR3 sequence (DNA): TGTGCCATCAAGCCCTTTAGCTCTGGAAACACCATATATTTT.

This sequence joins TRBV5-5 and TRBJ2-5; 7 positions agree with TRBD2. Germline V gene data show CDR1 as SGHKS and CDR2 as YYEKEE (reference sequence). Trimming removed 4 bases from V and 5 bases from J; junction bases left unmatched: 14. The CDR3 runs 16 residues. CDR3 in DNA: TGTGCCAGCAGCCGGGGGGTTGCGCTCCCTGAGGAGACCCAGTACTTC. It encodes CASSRGVALPEETQYF.

Comment on this clone: The junction shows a germline mismatch at one end, possibly a read error. V gene TRBV7-9 combines with J gene TRBJ1-1; D perhaps matches TRBD1 (6 bases). The CDR3 runs to 12 residues. CDR1 and CDR2 from the germline V gene are SEHNR and FQNEAQ (reference sequence). The CDR3, as DNA: TGTTCCAGCAGCCGTACGGGACAAAGAGCTTTCTTT. This sequence encodes CSSSRTGQRAFF.

Only a few counts were recorded for this clone. CDR3 protein: CASSPGRTEAFF. The CDR3 coding sequence is TGTGCCAGCAGCCCAGGGAGGACTGAAGCTTTCTTT. The V gene is TRBV11-2, the J gene TRBJ1-1; tentative D call: TRBD1 (5 bases). V lost 5 bases, J lost 5 bases, and 9 bases lay in between. This CDR3 region has 12 residues. Germline assignment: CDR1 SGHAT and CDR2 FQNNGV.

This chain joins TRBV10-3 and TRBJ2-7, with 9 bases aligning to TRBD1. Trimming at V came to 4 bases and at J to 10 bases, leaving 8 bases not matched to a gene. This CDR3 has 13 residues. Germline loops: CDR1 ENHRY, CDR2 SYGVKD. Here the CDR3 reads CAISVGTGREQYF. CDR3 coding DNA: TGTGCCATCAGTGTGGGGACAGGGCGGGAACAGTACTTC.

This clone was seen only a few times. The chain uses TRBV7-9 and TRBJ2-1, with a weak D call TRBD1 (6 bases). Per germline, CDR1 SEHNR and CDR2 FQNEAQ (reference sequence). With 4 bases removed from V and 1 base from J, the gap between germline ends came to 11 bases. The CDR3 has 15 residues. This CDR3 is CASSSSDRSYNEQFF. Written as DNA, the CDR3 is TGTGCCAGCAGCTCCAGCGACAGGTCCTACAATGAGCAGTTCTTC.

This rearrangement joins TRBV30 to TRBJ2-5; D may be TRBD2 (6 bases). The J call could be wrong; TRBJ2-7 is a better fit for the DNA end. In germline, CDR1 is GTSNPN, CDR2 SVGIG (reference sequence). This CDR3 contains 12 residues. In DNA, the CDR3 is TGTGCCTGGAGCCCGGGGAGGCACGAGCAGTACTTC. Its translation: CAWSPGRHEQYF.

The chain couples TRBV5-6 to TRBJ1-1; D is perhaps TRBD1 (5 bases). This CDR3 region has 12 residues. Looked up from germline, CDR1 is SGHDT and CDR2 is YYEEEE. Deletions cut 4 bases from V and 6 bases from J, with 10 bases between. The CDR3 loop reads CASSLSGAEAFF. CDR3 sequence (DNA): TGTGCCAGCAGCCTTTCGGGGGCTGAAGCTTTCTTT.

The chain is built from TRBV6-5 and TRBJ2-7; D is possibly TRBD1 (6 bases). V gave up 2 bases and J gave up 7 bases, with 21 bases separating them. The CDR3 sequence is 16 residues long. From germline, CDR1 is MNHEY and CDR2 SVGAGI. The CDR3 spells CASSYDFGLPQGEQYF. CDR3 nucleotides: TGTGCCAGCAGTTACGACTTTGGGCTTCCTCAGGGGGAGCAGTACTTC.

This clone was counted between two and nine times. The chain carries TRBV27 and TRBJ2-7; TRBD2 matches at 8 bases. V dropped 6 bases and J dropped 0; count of bases not matched to a gene: 7. CDR1 and CDR2 (germline): MNHEY, SMNVEV (reference sequence). The CDR3 sequence is 15 residues long. The CDR3 protein is CASSQLAASSYEQYF. CDR3 sequence (DNA): TGTGCCAGCAGCCAACTAGCGGCGAGCTCCTACGAGCAGTACTTC.